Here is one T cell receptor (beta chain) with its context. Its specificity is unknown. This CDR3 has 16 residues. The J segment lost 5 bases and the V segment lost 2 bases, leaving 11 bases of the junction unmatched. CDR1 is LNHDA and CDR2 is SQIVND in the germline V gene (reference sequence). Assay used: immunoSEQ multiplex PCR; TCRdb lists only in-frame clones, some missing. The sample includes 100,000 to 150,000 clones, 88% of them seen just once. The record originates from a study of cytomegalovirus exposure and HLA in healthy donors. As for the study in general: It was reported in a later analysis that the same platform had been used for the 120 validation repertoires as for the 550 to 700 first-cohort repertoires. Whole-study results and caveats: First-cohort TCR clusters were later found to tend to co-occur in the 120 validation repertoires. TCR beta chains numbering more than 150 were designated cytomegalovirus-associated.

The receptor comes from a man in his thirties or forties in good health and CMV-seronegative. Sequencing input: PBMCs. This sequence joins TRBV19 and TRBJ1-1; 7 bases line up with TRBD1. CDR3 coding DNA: TGTGCCAGTAGTATAATAACGACAGGGAGTAGGACTGAAGCTTTCTTT. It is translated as CASSIITTGSRTEAFF.